The TCR beta chain described here comes from a study of OX40 agonist ivuxolimab in advanced cancers. Study-wide context: Checkpoint inhibitors had been given previously to 35% to 50% of patients. Three partial responders included one hepatocellular carcinoma patient and two cutaneous melanoma patients.

This table comes from immunoSEQ multiplex PCR, and its TCRdb copy is limited to in-frame clones, with some not included. Seen here are under 50,000 clones, around 88% observed once, and the top ten hold 25% to 40%. Blood sampling took place at baseline, cycle 4 day 1, and cycle 7 day 1. General study points: Partial responders treated at 0.1-3.0 mg/kg exhibited clonal expansion among the lowest measured.

This clone turned up a few times. Its antigen is unknown. This receptor was obtained from an adult with an advanced solid tumor such as melanoma, head and neck, liver or kidney cancer. The sample was CD4+ or CD8+ T cells sorted from blood, taken in a trial of the OX40 agonist ivuxolimab.

Written as DNA, the CDR3 is TGCGCCAGCAGCCAACTTGATGGGGACTCCTACAATGAGCAGTTCTTC. This encodes CASSQLDGDSYNEQFF. The rearrangement uses TRBV4-1 and TRBJ2-1; D remains ambiguous. Trimming removed 2 bases at V and 0 bases at J, with 11 bases between. The germline CDR1 and CDR2 sequences are MGHRA and YSYEKL. This CDR3 contains 16 residues.